The T cell receptor beta chain under discussion was sequenced for a study of cytomegalovirus exposure and HLA in healthy donors. The CDR3 covers 13 residues. CDR1 is MNHEY and CDR2 is SMNVEV in the germline V gene (reference sequence). Trimming cost V 2 bases and J 13 bases; bases outside gene matches: 5. Study observations and caveats: An analysis that was carried out later associated approximately 15,000 TCR beta sequences with HLA alleles at 0.05 false discovery rate. Most subjects had HLA-A and HLA-B alleles reportedly predicted accurately by TCR beta sequences. Follow-up analysis later connected one missense variant in DCLRE1C with trimming of TCR beta V- and J-genes. Earlier results showed most TCR beta V segments being productive about 90% or about 30% of the time.

As regards this clone: No antigen is known for it.

Use of 60 Vbeta and 13 Jbeta primers characterized the PCR. This table comes from immunoSEQ multiplex PCR, and its TCRdb copy is limited to in-frame clones, with some not included. The profile shows about 160,000 clones, around 80% of them singletons. The V call is TRBV27, the J call TRBJ1-6; 7 bases match TRBD1. The TCR originated in a male donor in good health and CMV-seropositive. The sequencing input was PBMCs. In DNA, the CDR3 is TGTGCCAGCAGTTTACCGACAGGGAGGCCCCTCCACTTT. Its translation: CASSLPTGRPLHF.